Listed below are T cell receptor beta chains from one sample, sequenced in a study of T cell changes during pregnancy in multiple sclerosis. Libraries were prepared by immunoSEQ multiplex PCR; TCRdb keeps only in-frame clonotypes and omits some of them. In the table there are tens of thousands of clones, around nine tenths of which are singletons. The input for sequencing was CD4+ T cells from peripheral blood mononuclear cells, taken before pregnancy. These TCRs come from a female donor with multiple sclerosis, enrolled in a pregnancy study. Each CDR3 is given with its conserved first and last residue. A D gene is named only where the DNA matches it firmly.

V	J	D	CDR3
TRBV7-2	TRBJ2-1	.	CASSLRGGASHEQFF
TRBV27	TRBJ2-2	TRBD2	CASSPLGGVNTGELFF
TRBV27	TRBJ1-2	TRBD1	CASSSDRGRVGYTF
TRBV27	TRBJ1-2	.	CASSPSGRANYGYTF
TRBV2	TRBJ2-6	.	CATNPGAGANVLTF
TRBV20-1	TRBJ1-1	.	CSARGGGGAFF
TRBV21-1	TRBJ2-2	.	CASSKKHRGRTPTGELFF
TRBV7-9	TRBJ1-2	TRBD1	CASSLAAGQGGYTF
TRBV9	TRBJ1-1	TRBD1	CASSVKGGQYTEAFF
TRBV11-3	TRBJ2-5	.	CASSLKLIQYF
TRBV6-1	TRBJ1-2	.	CASSEYSYGYTF
TRBV30	TRBJ2-7	.	CAWSRIGAYEQYF
TRBV19	TRBJ2-1	.	CASSIDLMRNEQFF
TRBV7-2	TRBJ1-6	TRBD1	CASSLGQGANSPLHF
TRBV5-8	TRBJ1-1	.	CASSLYKNTEAFF
TRBV6-1	TRBJ2-3	TRBD2	CASSEQPSGRGEDTQYF
TRBV14	TRBJ2-1	.	CASSQVRGGGWDEQFF
TRBV6-1	TRBJ2-7	TRBD2	CASSGGLAASYEQYF
TRBV5-4	TRBJ2-5	.	CASSLTGRAETQYF
TRBV5-6	TRBJ2-1	.	CASSSLDFSYNEQFF
TRBV6-5	TRBJ2-3	.	CASSYGSRYATDTQYF
TRBV11-3	TRBJ2-2	.	CASSWRGHTGELFF
TRBV21-1	TRBJ2-7	.	CASSPSGSCVEQYF
TRBV18	TRBJ1-4	.	CASSSQRETNEKLFF
TRBV6-5	TRBJ2-3	TRBD2	CASSPSGGTTDTQYF
TRBV19	TRBJ1-4	TRBD1	CASSTNRGGNEKLFF
TRBV7-2	TRBJ2-1	.	CASSLAGTRTYNEQFF
TRBV28	TRBJ2-3	.	CASRPDLPHTQYF
TRBV12-5	TRBJ1-1	.	CASGFGTYMNTEAFF
TRBV7-6	TRBJ2-3	.	CASSWRDTQYF
TRBV6-5	TRBJ2-5	.	CASSYSTWGPGETQYF
TRBV5-5	TRBJ2-7	TRBD1	CASSLEGQGFYEQYF
TRBV6-1	TRBJ2-7	.	CASSVDISSSYEQYF